In this sample, the clone carrying this T cell receptor (beta chain) turned up once. The data derive from a study of blood T cell repertoires in COVID-19. Study at large: COVID-19 samples from acute and convalescent phases originated in the United States, Italy and Spain. The analysed material was cDNA or gDNA that came from T cells, B-cell-depleted T cells, or PBMCs.

Seattle cases were enrolled at active infection and followed longitudinally. The protocol was immunoSEQ multiplex PCR, while the TCRdb copy is restricted to in-frame clones and leaves out a portion. The data contain 330,000 or so clones, about nine tenths of them singletons. The CDR3 loop spans 17 amino acids. In germline, CDR1 is LNHDA, CDR2 SQIVND (reference sequence). Trimming left V 7 bases short and J 4 bases short, with 25 bases between. This sequence joins TRBV19 and TRBJ1-2; D may be TRBD1 (6 bases). The specimen sequenced was peripheral blood. This clonotype was sampled from a man aged 25 to 45 with COVID-19, enrolled during active disease. The CDR3 DNA reads TGTGCCAGTACCCCGACAGGCCCCTTCAGTCAACTCTATGGCTACACCTTC. Translating it yields CASTPTGPFSQLYGYTF.